Each of the 22 T cell receptor beta chains below was sequenced from the same sample in a study of CD8 T cells in ankylosing spondylitis. TCRdb passed the 5' RACE reads through MiXCR, listing each CDR3 protein once. The profile shows 300,000 to 350,000 distinct CDR3 sequences, 14% to 15% of them singletons. Sequencing was done on a sample of blood, either unsorted or a sorted T cell fraction (not recorded which). The receptors here all came from a male donor with ankylosing spondylitis or in good health (not recorded which).

In its sample, this clonotype was seen a few times. The chain links TRBV5-1 to TRBJ2-1; tentatively, D is TRBD1 or TRBD2 (5 bases each). Germline CDR1 SGHRS, CDR2 YFSETQ. There are 13 residues in the CDR3. Trimming took off 0 bases at V and 6 bases at J, with 7 bases between the two ends. CDR3 amino acids: CASSLGGTNEQFF. For the CDR3, the DNA is TGCGCCAGCAGCTTGGGGGGGACCAATGAGCAGTTCTTC.

This clonotype appeared a few times. V gene TRBV12-3 or TRBV12-4 combines with J gene TRBJ2-1; TRBD2 matches 10 bases. The CDR3 consists of 20 residues. With V trimmed by 5 bases and J by 9 bases, 25 bases remained unmatched. In DNA form, the CDR3 reads TGTGCCAGCAGTACTTCCCCGTGGACTAGCGGTAACTCCCCTGGTGCTGAGCAGTTCTTC. Translation: CASSTSPWTSGNSPGAEQFF.

This clonotype was found a few times. This chain connects TRBV19 to TRBJ1-1; D gene ambiguous. CDR3 length: 14 amino acids. Germline values: CDR1 LNHDA, CDR2 SQIVND (reference sequence). V shed 8 bases and J shed 0 bases, with 13 bases lying between them. DNA for the CDR3: TGTGCCAGTGCACGAGACGGGATGAACACTGAAGCTTTCTTT. Its translation: CASARDGMNTEAFF.

V usage is TRBV9 and J usage is TRBJ1-1; 11 nucleotides match TRBD1. In germline, CDR1 is SGDLS, CDR2 YYNGEE. The CDR3 is 14 residues long. The J segment lost 5 bases and the V segment lost 2 bases, leaving 2 bases of the junction unmatched. The CDR3 protein is CASSVGQGATEAFF. Here the CDR3 DNA reads TGTGCCAGCAGCGTCGGACAGGGGGCAACTGAAGCTTTCTTT.

The chain joins TRBV7-9 to TRBJ1-1; maybe TRBD1 (6 bases). The ends were cut back, 11 bases at V and 4 bases at J, with 17 bases in the middle. Germline CDR1 is SEHNR and CDR2 is FQNEAQ (reference sequence). This CDR3 is 13 amino acids long. Here the CDR3 DNA reads TGTGCCCTCTGGAAACAGGGTACCACTGAAGCTTTCTTT. The encoded protein is CALWKQGTTEAFF.

V and J are TRBV12-3 or TRBV12-4 and TRBJ1-5; TRBD1 is a possible D gene (6 bases). V was cut by 5 bases and J by 3 bases, with 11 bases left in between. The CDR3 runs 14 residues. DNA of the CDR3: TGTGCCAGCAGTCGGACAGCGTTCAATCAGCCCCAGCATTTT. It encodes CASSRTAFNQPQHF.

This clonotype was counted between two and nine times. The V and J genes are TRBV12-3 or TRBV12-4 and TRBJ2-2; tentative D call: TRBD2 (6 bases). Trimming pared 6 bases from V and 6 bases from J, leaving 8 bases between. This CDR3 contains 12 residues. Written as DNA, the CDR3 is TGTGCCAGCAGGGGGGGACCCGGGGAGCTGTTTTTT. Residues: CASRGGPGELFF.

This clonotype was observed a handful of times. The chain combines TRBV12-3 or TRBV12-4 with TRBJ2-1; 9 bases agree with TRBD1. V was pared by 5 bases and J by 9 bases, with 8 bases of the junction left unmatched. This CDR3 has 14 amino acids. CDR3 protein: CASSPTRDRAEQFF. As DNA, the CDR3 is TGTGCCAGCAGTCCTACCCGGGACAGGGCTGAGCAGTTCTTC.

This clonotype was seen many times. The chain joins TRBV20-1 to TRBJ2-2; perhaps TRBD1 as D (6 bases). V was clipped by 5 bases and J by 1 base, with 8 bases between them. This CDR3 has 13 amino acids. Germline values: CDR1 DFQATT, CDR2 SNEGSKA (reference sequence). The CDR3 nucleotides read TGCAGTGCTGGGGGCGGGAACACCGGGGAGCTGTTTTTT. Translation: CSAGGGNTGELFF.

The chain links TRBV5-1 to TRBJ1-4; tentatively, D is TRBD1 (6 bases). Germline V gene lookup returns CDR1 SGHRS and CDR2 YFSETQ. The CDR3 has 15 residues. V was shortened by 4 bases and J by 5 bases, with 15 bases between the two germline ends. Here the CDR3 reads CASSVDRSYNEKLFF. The CDR3 bases are TGCGCCAGCAGCGTGGACAGAAGTTACAATGAAAAACTGTTTTTT.

This clonotype showed up many times. This sequence joins TRBV5-1 and TRBJ2-3; no definite D call. Germline-derived CDR1 and CDR2 are SGHRS and YFSETQ. The CDR3 spans 17 residues. Deletions cut 0 bases from V and 0 bases from J, with 14 bases between. The CDR3 DNA reads TGCGCCAGCAGCTTGGCCTCGCAGGTGCCTAGCACAGATACGCAGTATTTT. The encoded protein is CASSLASQVPSTDTQYF.

This clonotype came up a few times. V gene TRBV3-1 combines with J gene TRBJ2-2; D is ambiguous. The germline gives CDR1 LGHDT, CDR2 YNNKEL (reference sequence). V shed 4 bases and J shed 1 base, with 13 bases lying between them. The length of the CDR3 is 16 residues. The CDR3 DNA follows: TGTGCCAGCAGCCCCAAAGCACTCATGAACACCGGGGAGCTGTTTTTT. This sequence encodes CASSPKALMNTGELFF. Full variable domain (missing parts from reference TRBV3-1 and TRBJ2-2): DTAVSQTPKYLVTQMGNDKSIKCEQNLGHDTMYWYKQDSKKFLKIMFSYNNKELIINETVPNRFSPKSPDKAHLNLHINSLELGDSAVYFCASSPKALMNTGELFFGEGSRLTVL.

This clonotype was detected only a few times. This sequence joins TRBV30 and TRBJ2-7; D call uncertain. V was shortened by 3 bases and J by 4 bases, with 10 bases between the two germline ends. This CDR3 is built from 12 residues. The germline V gene has CDR1 GTSNPN and CDR2 SVGIG (reference sequence). CDR3 DNA: TGTGCCTGGAGCCGGACGGTATACGAGCAGTACTTC. Encoded protein: CAWSRTVYEQYF.

The sample holds a few counts of this clonotype. The rearrangement links TRBV20-1 to TRBJ1-5; D uncertain. V was clipped by 3 bases and J by 0 bases, with 15 bases between them. The CDR3 extends over 16 amino acids. Germline values: CDR1 DFQATT, CDR2 SNEGSKA (reference sequence). In DNA form, the CDR3 reads TGCAGTGCTAGGGATCAGCCAGGTTTTAGCAATCAGCCCCAGCATTTT. This sequence encodes CSARDQPGFSNQPQHF.

In its sample, this clonotype was seen many times. The chain is built from TRBV5-6 and TRBJ2-6; no clear D. The CDR3 consists of 15 residues. V lost 1 base to trimming and J lost 2 bases, with 7 bases between them. Germline CDR1 is SGHDT and CDR2 is YYEEEE. The CDR3 DNA reads TGTGCCAGCAGCTTGTACGGACCTGGGGCCAACGTCCTGACTTTC. This sequence encodes CASSLYGPGANVLTF.

The table lists this clonotype with many counts. The V gene is TRBV20-1, the J gene TRBJ1-4; TRBD1 is a possible D gene (6 bases). The CDR3 spans 15 residues. Trimming shortened V by 4 bases and J by 6 bases, and 18 bases separated the two germline ends. Germline-derived CDR1 and CDR2 are DFQATT and SNEGSKA (reference sequence). CDR3 protein: CSATSGGGPDEKLFF. The CDR3 bases are TGCAGTGCTACCTCCGGTGGGGGGCCGGATGAAAAACTGTTTTTT.

The V gene is TRBV15, the J gene TRBJ2-7; TRBD2 matches 11 bases. The CDR3 has 21 amino acids. Per germline, CDR1 LNHNV and CDR2 YYDKDF (reference sequence). V shed 0 bases, J shed 5 bases, and the junction held 21 bases outside the gene matches. The CDR3 sequence: CATSREWALAGLAEGVHEQYF. CDR3 DNA sequence: TGTGCCACCAGCAGAGAGTGGGCACTTGCGGGACTAGCGGAGGGAGTCCACGAGCAGTACTTC.

This chain uses TRBV5-1 with TRBJ2-5, with a weak D call TRBD2 (7 bases). The germline V and J ends were trimmed by 4 bases and 2 bases, with 18 bases remaining between them. The CDR3 consists of 16 residues. In germline, CDR1 is SGHRS, CDR2 YFSETQ. The DNA of the CDR3 is TGCGCCAGCAGCGCGCGGGGGCGGAGAGAACAAGAGACCCAGTACTTC. As protein: CASSARGRREQETQYF.

V is TRBV4-1 and J is TRBJ2-4; D unclear. The ends were cut back, 2 bases at V and 1 base at J, with 12 bases in the middle. The CDR3 length is 16 residues. The germline V gene has CDR1 MGHRA and CDR2 YSYEKL. The CDR3 DNA follows: TGCGCCAGCAGCCAACGCCCGAAGACCGCCAAAAACATTCAGTACTTC. Encoded protein: CASSQRPKTAKNIQYF.

This clonotype was picked up a small number of times. The rearrangement joins TRBV5-7 to TRBJ2-5, with 14 positions matching TRBD2. TRBV5-7 has ORF status, its function being uncertain. V dropped 4 bases and J dropped 3; count of bases not matched to a gene: 8. The CDR3 is 17 amino acids. CDR3 sequence: CASSLGGLAGGKETQYF. CDR3 DNA: TGTGCCAGCAGCCTCGGCGGACTAGCGGGAGGAAAAGAGACCCAGTACTTC.

The J gene is TRBJ2-5, the V gene TRBV5-6; the D gene is possibly TRBD1 (6 bases). The CDR3 has 14 amino acids. Germline V gene data show CDR1 as SGHDT and CDR2 as YYEEEE. The V gene lost 4 bases and the J gene lost 2 bases, with 12 bases spanning the gap. The CDR3 is CASSGVGQQETQYF. CDR3 coding DNA: TGTGCCAGCAGCGGAGTCGGACAGCAAGAGACCCAGTACTTC.

This rearrangement joins TRBV4-1 to TRBJ2-3; D uncertain. V was clipped by 6 bases and J by 2 bases, with 12 bases between them. This CDR3 has 14 amino acids. CDR1 MGHRA and CDR2 YSYEKL come from the germline V gene. The CDR3 region has the DNA TGCGCCAGCAGTCCCGGTATTCCCACAGATACGCAGTATTTT. This codes for CASSPGIPTDTQYF.